Here is one TCR beta chain with its context. The antigen is not known. These data originate in a study of beta chain features in type 1 diabetes. CD4+ naive, central memory, regulatory and stem cell-like memory cells were sorted via CD45RO/CCR7/CD25/CD127/CD95/CD27. The CDR3 runs 14 residues. Trimming removed 0 bases from V and 3 bases from J, with 8 bases in between. CDR1 and CDR2 (germline): SGHTA, FQGTGA. cDNA synthesis used the whole RNA isolate, giving expressed TCRB sequences. Sequencing was performed with immunoSEQ multiplex PCR; in TCRdb, only in-frame clones are kept and a portion is missing. This table holds around 690,000 clones, around 12% found once. Study observations and caveats: TCRB CDR3 length was moderately but significantly reduced in all four CD4+ subsets of Type 1 diabetes patients. Patients' naive, central memory and Treg TCRB repertoires seemed closer to one another than those of healthy donors.

This receptor was taken from a man under 40 with type 1 diabetes. The chain uses TRBV7-3 and TRBJ1-1; possibly TRBD1 for D (5 bases). Sequencing was performed on naive CD4+ T cells from blood. The CDR3 here is CASSLTVTDTEAFF. CDR3 DNA: TGTGCCAGCAGCTTAACGGTGACAGACACTGAAGCTTTCTTT. Supplemented by reference TRBV7-3 and TRBJ1-1, the full variable domain reads GAGVSQTPSNKVTEKGKYVELRCDPISGHTALYWYRQSLGQGPEFLIYFQGTGAADDSGLPNDRFFAVRPEGSVSTLKIQRTERGDSAVYLCASSLTVTDTEAFFGQGTRLTVV.